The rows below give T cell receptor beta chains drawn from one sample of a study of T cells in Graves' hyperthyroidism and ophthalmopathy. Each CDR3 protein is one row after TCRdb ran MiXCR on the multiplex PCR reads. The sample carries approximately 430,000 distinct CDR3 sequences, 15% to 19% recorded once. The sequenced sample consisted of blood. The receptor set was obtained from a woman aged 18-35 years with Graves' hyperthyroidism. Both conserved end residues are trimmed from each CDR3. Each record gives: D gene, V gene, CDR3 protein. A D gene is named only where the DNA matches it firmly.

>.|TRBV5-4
ASSFKGGGTGELF
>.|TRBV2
ASTRDRHSYEQY
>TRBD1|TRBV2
ASKPGTGFYEQY
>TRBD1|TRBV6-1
ASFRGFQGTDTQY
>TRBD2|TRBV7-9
ASSFRLATDTQY
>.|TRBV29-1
SGTDQSYNEQF
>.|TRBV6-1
ASRLKRDTQY
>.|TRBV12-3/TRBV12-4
ASSLMAASYEQY
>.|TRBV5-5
ASTNLDGAYEQY
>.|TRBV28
ASSLDRLPNYGYT
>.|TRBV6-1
ASRGTSPGGF
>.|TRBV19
ASSIGGSETQY
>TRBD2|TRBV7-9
ASSSGGTSGAVGEQF
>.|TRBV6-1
ASSEARGSGNQPQH
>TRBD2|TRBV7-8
ASRGLAGGQY
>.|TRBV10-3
AISTTDTDTQY
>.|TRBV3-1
ASSQKGGRSEKLF
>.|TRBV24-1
ATSAQGYEQY
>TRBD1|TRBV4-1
ASSRMTGGLSSGANVLT
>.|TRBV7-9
ASQGSGWSYEQY
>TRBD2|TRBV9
ASSREGLSSYNEQF
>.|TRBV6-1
ASSPVPGDEKLF
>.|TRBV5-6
ASSTGHLNYGYT
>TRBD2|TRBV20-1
SAPGTRMETQY
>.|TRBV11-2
ASSPMTREKYEQY
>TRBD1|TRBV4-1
ASSRGTGMNTGELF
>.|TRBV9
ASSKSGGGYEKLF
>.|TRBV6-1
AMAGEENTGELF
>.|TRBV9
ASSVEGVGAGDSPLH
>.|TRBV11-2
ASSLGHSPSYEQY
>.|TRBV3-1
ASSLWGSDQETQY
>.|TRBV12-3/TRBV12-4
ASSFRDSLYEQY
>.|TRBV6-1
ASSLDIARSPLH
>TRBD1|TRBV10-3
AISDRGGTDTQY
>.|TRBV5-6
ASSPPDGNEQF
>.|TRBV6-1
ASRSSLTASTDTQY
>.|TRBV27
ASSLKYDNYEQY